A single sample gave rise to the 32 T cell receptor beta chains below, sequenced in a study of shared clonotypes between healthy human individuals. Produced via immunoSEQ multiplex PCR; TCRdb's table is partial and in-frame only. The sample shows roughly 2.6 million clones, about 92% of them seen only once. Specimen: naive CD4+ T cells sorted from blood. Stated subset: CD45RA+ positively selected. The receptors derive from a young man in good health.

This clone occurred once. V is TRBV7-2 and J is TRBJ1-6; D is perhaps TRBD1 (5 bases). This CDR3 region has 15 residues. V lost 1 base, J lost 8 bases, and 12 bases lay in between. CDR1 and CDR2 (germline): SGHTA, FQGNSA. CDR3 sequence: CASSLVRGRDSPLHF. The CDR3 nucleotides are TGTGCCAGCAGCTTAGTGAGGGGTCGTGATTCACCCCTCCACTTT. Full variable domain (missing parts from reference TRBV7-2 and TRBJ1-6): GAGVSQSPSNKVTEKGKDVELRCDPISGHTALYWYRQSLGQGLEFLIYFQGNSAPDKSGLPSDRFSAERTGGSVSTLTIQRTQQEDSAVYLCASSLVRGRDSPLHFGNGTRLTVT.

This chain connects TRBV19 to TRBJ2-7, with TRBD1 as a possible D gene (5 bases). Germline CDR1 reads LNHDA; CDR2 reads SQIVND (reference sequence). CDR3 length equals 15 residues. V lost 4 bases and J 2 bases, leaving 15 bases between the germline ends. CDR3 protein: CASSRTGSATYEQYF. The CDR3 region has the DNA TGTGCCAGTAGTAGAACAGGCTCGGCGACCTACGAGCAGTACTTC.

The chain recombines TRBV21-1 with TRBJ2-7; the D call TRBD2 from the table was never checked on the DNA. TRBV21-1 is annotated as a pseudogene. The CDR3 extends over 13 amino acids. In nucleotides, the CDR3 is TGTGCCAGCACAACCGGCGGCCCCTACGAGCAGTACTTC. Encoded protein: CASTTGGPYEQYF.

The rearrangement links TRBV19 to TRBJ1-3; D possibly corresponds to TRBD1 (5 bases). Per the germline V gene, CDR1 is LNHDA and CDR2 is SQIVND (reference sequence). This CDR3 is built from 13 residues. V was shortened by 7 bases and J by 2 bases, with 9 bases between the two germline ends. CDR3 loop: CASTPGTGNTIYF. CDR3 DNA sequence: TGTGCCAGTACCCCAGGGACTGGAAACACCATATATTTT. Combining the CDR3 with reference TRBV19 and TRBJ1-3 gives the whole variable domain DGGITQSPKYLFRKEGQNVTLSCEQNLNHDAMYWYRQDPGQGLRLIYYSQIVNDFQKGDIAEGYSVSREKKESFPLTVTSAQKNPTAFYLCASTPGTGNTIYFGEGSWLTVV.

The gene calls are TRBV5-6 and TRBJ1-2; TRBD1 aligns across 7 bases. The CDR3 contains 17 residues. The V and J ends lost 5 bases and 4 bases, in that order; junction bases with no gene match: 17. Looked up from germline, CDR1 is SGHDT and CDR2 is YYEEEE. The CDR3 bases are TGTGCCAGCAGGGCGGGGGAGACAGGGATAAAATCCTATGGCTACACCTTC. Translated, it gives CASRAGETGIKSYGYTF.

Only one count was recorded for this clone. Distinct nucleotide sequences in the sample also encode this CDR3. CDR3 sequence: CASSPQGALSGNTIYF. The DNA for the CDR3 is TGTGCCAGCAGCCCACAGGGCGCTCTCTCTGGAAACACCATATATTTT. The chain couples TRBV7-9 to TRBJ1-3; TRBD1 is a possible D gene (6 bases). This CDR3 is 16 amino acids long. V lost 5 bases to trimming and J lost 0 bases, with 14 bases between them. Germline V gene lookup returns CDR1 SEHNR and CDR2 FQNEAQ (reference sequence).

The chain carries TRBV10-3 and TRBJ2-1, with 8 positions matching TRBD1. This CDR3 contains 15 residues. The J segment lost 1 base and the V segment lost 2 bases, leaving 1 base of the junction unmatched. Germline V gene data show CDR1 as ENHRY and CDR2 as SYGVKD. In DNA form, the CDR3 reads TGTGCCATCAGTGAGGACAGGGGTTCCTACAATGAGCAGTTCTTC. Translating it yields CAISEDRGSYNEQFF.

The chain has TRBV18 and TRBJ1-1; 9 positions match TRBD1. This CDR3 is 14 amino acids long. J gave up 5 bases and V 2 bases, and 3 bases lay outside the gene matches. Germline V gene lookup returns CDR1 KGHSH and CDR2 LQKENI. CDR3 in amino acids: CASSPGTGQTEAFF. CDR3 in DNA: TGTGCCAGCTCACCAGGGACAGGGCAGACTGAAGCTTTCTTT.

A single count supports this clone. The rearrangement joins TRBV5-4 to TRBJ1-1, with a possible D match to TRBD1 (5 bases). Germline-derived CDR1 and CDR2 are SGHNT and YYREEE (reference sequence). Trimming stripped 5 bases from V and 1 base from J, with 9 bases between. The CDR3 runs to 13 residues. In DNA, the CDR3 is TGTGCCAGCAGACCCGACAGGAACACTGAAGCTTTCTTT. This encodes CASRPDRNTEAFF.

This sequence joins TRBV27 and TRBJ2-7; TRBD1 aligns across 7 bases. The CDR3 loop spans 13 amino acids. Germline loops: CDR1 MNHEY, CDR2 SMNVEV (reference sequence). V lost 8 bases, J lost 1 base, and 5 bases stayed unmatched. This CDR3 is CASGRQGSYEQYF. In nucleotides, the CDR3 is TGTGCCAGCGGTCGACAGGGTTCCTACGAGCAGTACTTC.

The chain uses TRBV5-4 and TRBJ2-2; D is uncertain. Germline CDR1 is SGHNT and CDR2 is YYREEE (reference sequence). The CDR3 covers 14 residues. Trimming cost V 6 bases and J 0 bases, with 9 bases left between them. The CDR3 DNA sequence: TGTGCCAGCACCCGGACGGCGAACACCGGGGAGCTGTTTTTT. This translates into CASTRTANTGELFF. Complete variable domain (other parts from reference TRBV5-4 and TRBJ2-2): ETGVTQSPTHLIKTRGQQVTLRCSSQSGHNTVSWYQQALGQGPQFIFQYYREEENGRGNFPPRFSGLQFPNYSSELNVNALELDDSALYLCASTRTANTGELFFGEGSRLTVL.

This chain joins TRBV6-1 and TRBJ1-4, with D possibly being TRBD1 (6 bases). This CDR3 is 10 amino acids long. Germline values: CDR1 MNHNS, CDR2 SASEGT. Trimming left V 7 bases short and J 13 bases short, with 10 bases between. Written as DNA, the CDR3 is TGTGCCAGCAAGGAGGGGGGACTGTTTTTT. It is translated as CASKEGGLFF.

The gene calls are TRBV10-1 and TRBJ2-3; D not certain. The CDR3 spans 14 residues. Germline V gene data show CDR1 as WNHNN and CDR2 as SYGVQD (reference sequence). Trimming shortened V by 0 bases and J by 4 bases, and 8 bases separated the two germline ends. This chain's CDR3 is CASSESVPPDTQYF. In nucleotides, the CDR3 is TGCGCCAGCAGTGAGTCTGTCCCCCCAGATACGCAGTATTTT.

This clone was detected once. The CDR3 protein is CASSATDWSSNEKLFF. As DNA, the CDR3 is TGTGCCAGCAGCGCGACGGACTGGTCATCTAATGAAAAACTGTTTTTT. The V call is TRBV5-6, the J call TRBJ1-4, with D hard to call. V was trimmed by 4 bases and J by 3 bases, leaving 16 bases between them. CDR3 size: 16 residues. Germline V lookup: CDR1 SGHDT, CDR2 YYEEEE. Together with reference TRBV5-6 and TRBJ1-4, the CDR3 gives the full variable domain: DAGVTQSPTHLIKTRGQQVTLRCSPKSGHDTVSWYQQALGQGPQFIFQYYEEEERQRGNFPDRFSGHQFPNYSSELNVNALLLGDSALYLCASSATDWSSNEKLFFGSGTQLSVL.

The V call is TRBV20-1, the J call TRBJ2-7; possibly TRBD2 for D (5 bases). CDR1 is DFQATT and CDR2 is SNEGSKA in the germline V gene (reference sequence). The CDR3 has 11 amino acids. V was shortened by 6 bases and J by 4 bases, with 10 bases between the two germline ends. Written as DNA, the CDR3 is TGCAGTGCCCACACGGGGTACGAGCAGTACTTC. This gives the protein CSAHTGYEQYF.

This sequence joins TRBV19 and TRBJ2-2, with 8 bases that match TRBD1. V lost 6 bases to trimming and J lost 4 bases; unmatched junction nucleotides: 4. The CDR3 has 14 amino acids. CDR1 is LNHDA and CDR2 is SQIVND in the germline V gene (reference sequence). Written as DNA, the CDR3 is TGTGCCAGTAGCCCGACAGGGGTCACCGGGGAGCTGTTTTTT. Translating gives CASSPTGVTGELFF.

A remark on this clone: Distinct nucleotide sequences in the sample also encode this CDR3. This chain connects TRBV28 to TRBJ1-4, with D unclear. Deletions cut 2 bases from V and 8 bases from J, with 6 bases between. CDR3 size: 12 residues. Per germline, CDR1 MDHEN and CDR2 SYDVKM. CDR3: CASSLPGEKLFF. The CDR3 coding sequence is TGTGCCAGCAGTTTACCCGGGGAAAAACTGTTTTTT.

As regards this clone: In the same sample, other DNA sequences code for this CDR3. CDR3 protein: CASSFDRGYEQYF. In nucleotides, the CDR3 is TGCGCCAGCAGCTTTGACAGGGGCTACGAGCAGTACTTC. The chain joins TRBV5-1 to TRBJ2-7; 8 bases line up with TRBD1. Germline CDR1 and CDR2: SGHRS and YFSETQ. Unmatched junction bases numbered 1, after V lost 2 bases and J lost 3 bases. This CDR3 has 13 residues.

The V call is TRBV19, the J call TRBJ1-1, with D possibly matching TRBD1 (6 bases). Trimming took off 11 bases at V and 0 bases at J, with 13 bases between the two ends. There are 13 residues in the CDR3. Per the germline V gene, CDR1 is LNHDA and CDR2 is SQIVND (reference sequence). DNA of the CDR3: TGTGCCGGAAGGACAGATCTGAACACTGAAGCTTTCTTT. This encodes CAGRTDLNTEAFF.

The genes are TRBV2 and TRBJ1-6; TRBD1 matches at 7 bases. CDR1 is SNHLY, CDR2 FYNNEI, per germline. J lost 1 base, V lost 7 bases, and 4 bases had no gene match. CDR3 size: 15 residues. The CDR3 nucleotides are TGTGCCAGCATGGAGGGGGCGTCCTATAATTCACCCCTCCACTTT. Its translation is CASMEGASYNSPLHF.

In DNA, the CDR3 is TGCGCCAGCAGCTTGTCGGGTCAACCCTACAATGAGCAGTTCTTC. It yields the protein CASSLSGQPYNEQFF. This chain connects TRBV5-1 to TRBJ2-1; D is ambiguous. Trimming took off 1 base at V and 2 bases at J, with 10 bases between the two ends. CDR1 and CDR2 from the germline V gene are SGHRS and YFSETQ. There are 15 residues in the CDR3.

The rearrangement links TRBV5-6 to TRBJ2-1; TRBD1 might be the D (6 bases). V was trimmed by 4 bases and J by 12 bases, leaving 17 bases between them. This CDR3 is built from 13 residues. Germline V gene data show CDR1 as SGHDT and CDR2 as YYEEEE. CDR3 in amino acids: CASSPQGTIGQFF. In DNA, the CDR3 is TGTGCCAGCAGCCCACAGGGAACTATCGGGCAGTTCTTC.

This chain connects TRBV4-2 to TRBJ2-5; D perhaps matches TRBD1 (5 bases). V was shortened by 0 bases and J by 0 bases, with 8 bases between the two germline ends. From germline, CDR1 is LGHNA and CDR2 YNFKEQ. This CDR3 has 15 amino acids. The CDR3 DNA follows: TGTGCCAGCAGCCAAGATTTAGGGGACCAAGAGACCCAGTACTTC. It is translated as CASSQDLGDQETQYF.

This clone was found once. This chain uses TRBV18 with TRBJ2-1; D is ambiguous. Trimming removed 5 bases from V and 5 bases from J, with 13 bases in between. CDR1 is KGHSH, CDR2 LQKENI, per germline. CDR3 length equals 14 residues. CDR3 sequence reads: CASSSYQENNEQFF. CDR3 in DNA: TGTGCCAGCTCATCGTATCAGGAAAACAATGAGCAGTTCTTC.

This rearrangement joins TRBV7-9 to TRBJ1-3, with D possibly matching TRBD1 (5 bases). V was clipped by 2 bases and J by 1 base, with 12 bases between them. This CDR3 is 16 amino acids long. CDR1 is SEHNR, CDR2 FQNEAQ, per germline (reference sequence). The CDR3 loop is CASSLQRGGSGNTIYF. CDR3 DNA: TGTGCCAGCAGCTTACAGCGGGGGGGTTCTGGAAACACCATATATTTT.

The chain joins TRBV4-1 to TRBJ1-2; possibly TRBD1 for D (5 bases). V was shortened by 1 base and J by 6 bases, with 12 bases between the two germline ends. CDR3 length equals 14 residues. In germline, CDR1 is MGHRA, CDR2 YSYEKL. Written as DNA, the CDR3 is TGCGCCAGCAGCCAAGTTGCAGGGAACGATGGCTACACCTTC. Protein product: CASSQVAGNDGYTF.

J is TRBJ2-7 and V is TRBV6-1; D unclear. The germline V gene encodes CDR1 MNHNS and CDR2 SASEGT. This CDR3 comprises 14 residues. The ends were cut back, 3 bases at V and 0 bases at J, with 9 bases in the middle. CDR3 amino acids: CASSDRTVSYEQYF. CDR3 coding DNA: TGTGCCAGCAGTGATCGTACCGTCTCCTACGAGCAGTACTTC.

About this clone itself: This sample also contains other DNA sequences that code for the same CDR3. This chain uses TRBV18 with TRBJ2-3, with 13 bases matching TRBD2. Unmatched junction bases numbered 1, after V lost 3 bases and J lost 1 base. Per germline, CDR1 KGHSH and CDR2 LQKENI. This CDR3 region has 16 residues. CDR3 loop: CASSPGLAGGTDTQYF. The CDR3, as DNA: TGTGCCAGCTCACCCGGACTAGCGGGAGGCACAGATACGCAGTATTTT.

To note about this clone: The sample contains more than one DNA sequence encoding this CDR3. The V gene is TRBV6-5, the J gene TRBJ1-2, with 7 bases that match TRBD1. This CDR3 contains 14 residues. Germline values: CDR1 MNHEY, CDR2 SVGAGI. The junction had 3 bases not matched to a gene; V was cut back by 3 bases and J by 2 bases. The CDR3 spells CASSYGRGNYGYTF. CDR3 in DNA: TGTGCCAGCAGTTATGGCAGGGGGAACTATGGCTACACCTTC.

J is TRBJ2-5 and V is TRBV6-6, with TRBD1 matching over 8 bases. CDR3 size: 15 residues. CDR1 is MNHNY and CDR2 is SVGAGI in the germline V gene (reference sequence). J lost 5 bases, V lost 4 bases, and 9 bases had no gene match. In DNA, the CDR3 is TGTGCCAGCAGTTCTTATGTGGACAGGGCTGAGACCCAGTACTTC. Its protein is CASSSYVDRAETQYF.

V and J are TRBV5-1 and TRBJ2-7, with D possibly being TRBD2 (6 bases). From germline, CDR1 is SGHRS and CDR2 YFSETQ. This CDR3 region has 14 residues. Trimming removed 5 bases at V and 4 bases at J, with 16 bases between. The CDR3 sequence: CASSISGLEYEQYF. The DNA for the CDR3 is TGCGCCAGCAGTATCAGCGGGTTAGAATACGAGCAGTACTTC.

The gene calls are TRBV19 and TRBJ1-3; TRBD1 agrees at 7 bases. The CDR3 totals 16 residues. Germline CDR1 LNHDA, CDR2 SQIVND (reference sequence). V dropped 7 bases and J dropped 2; count of bases not matched to a gene: 11. In DNA form, the CDR3 reads TGTGCCAGTACCCCACAGGGGAGGTTGACTGGAAACACCATATATTTT. Amino acid sequence: CASTPQGRLTGNTIYF.